The present entry profiles one TCR beta chain with its context. These data belong to a study of blood T cell repertoires in COVID-19. Study in general: The cDNA or gDNA used as material had been derived from T cells, B-cell-depleted T cells, or PBMCs.

V lost 1 base to trimming and J lost 7 bases, with 2 bases between them. This CDR3 is 12 amino acids long. Per the germline V gene, CDR1 is SGHAT and CDR2 is FQNNGV. Sequenced by immunoSEQ multiplex PCR; TCRdb stores in-frame clones only, minus some. The sample shows some 180,000 clones, about four fifths of them seen only once. The receptor was isolated from a woman older than 75 with acute or convalescent COVID-19. The sequencing input was peripheral blood. This chain joins TRBV11-2 and TRBJ1-6; D unclear. CDR3 DNA sequence: TGTGCCAGCAGCTTAGCAAATTCACCCCTCCACTTT. It yields the protein CASSLANSPLHF.